This TCR beta chain was identified during a study of T cells in pancreatic ductal adenocarcinoma. Study-wide points: Tumors hold more CD45RO+ effector T cells, which may bias toward lower diversity. Blood had more productive templates and 8 to 9.5-fold more unique clonotypes than tumor.

Details on this clone: Its target is unknown.

Surgery without prior neoadjuvant therapy was the treatment of the selected pancreatic ductal adenocarcinoma patients. Only in-frame clones appear in the TCRdb table, and some are missing; sequencing was by immunoSEQ multiplex PCR. This repertoire shows over 90,000 clones, more than 90% found once; its top ten account for roughly 3.1%. After removal of 6 bases from V and 5 bases from J, the junction contained 11 bases not matched to a gene. This CDR3 has 15 amino acids. CDR1 LNHDA and CDR2 SQIVND come from the germline V gene (reference sequence). The chain carries TRBV19 and TRBJ2-3, with 7 bases aligning to TRBD2. This receptor was obtained from a human donor with pancreatic ductal adenocarcinoma. The sequencing sample was made of PBMCs. Here the CDR3 DNA reads TGTGCCAGTAGGCTAACGGCAGCGGGACTAGATACGCAGTATTTT. Its protein is CASRLTAAGLDTQYF. The variable domain in full, completed from reference TRBV19 and TRBJ2-3, reads DGGITQSPKYLFRKEGQNVTLSCEQNLNHDAMYWYRQDPGQGLRLIYYSQIVNDFQKGDIAEGYSVSREKKESFPLTVTSAQKNPTAFYLCASRLTAAGLDTQYFGPGTRLTVL.